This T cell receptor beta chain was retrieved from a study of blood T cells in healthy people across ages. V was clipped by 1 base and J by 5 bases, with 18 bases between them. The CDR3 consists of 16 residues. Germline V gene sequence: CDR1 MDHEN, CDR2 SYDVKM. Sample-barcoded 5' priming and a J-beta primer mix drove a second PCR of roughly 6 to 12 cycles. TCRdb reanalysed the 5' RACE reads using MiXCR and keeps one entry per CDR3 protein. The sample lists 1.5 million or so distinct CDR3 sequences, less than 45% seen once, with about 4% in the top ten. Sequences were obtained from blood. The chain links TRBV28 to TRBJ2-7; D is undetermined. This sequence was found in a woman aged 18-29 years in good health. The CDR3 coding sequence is TGTGCCAGCAGTTTATATAGCCTCAGCCCCCAGGACGAGCAGTACTTC. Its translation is CASSLYSLSPQDEQYF.